These 28 T cell receptor beta chains originate from one sample sequenced in a study of CD8+CD57+ T cells in acquired aplastic anemia. Genomic DNA templated the TCR beta VDJ and CDR3 profiling. TCRdb redid the calling of the reads with MiXCR, one entry per CDR3 protein. The sample yields hundreds of thousands of distinct CDR3 sequences, 65% to 80% seen once. Input material: sorted CD4+, CD8+, or CD8+CD57+ T cells (not recorded which) from PBMCs. These receptors all come from a human donor in good health, serving as a control.

About this clonotype itself: A read error may be the cause here, since a much bigger clone is one base away. The rearrangement uses TRBV19 and TRBJ2-7; D unresolved. Germline CDR1 and CDR2: LNHDA and SQIVND (reference sequence). CDR3 length equals 16 residues. The V and J ends lost 4 bases and 5 bases respectively, with 21 bases between them. CDR3 in amino acids: CASSKAFGDLKDEQYF. As DNA, the CDR3 is TGTGCCAGTAGTAAGGCCTTTGGAGACCTCAAAGACGAGCAGTACTTC.

For this clonotype: At one of its ends the junction is not consistent with the germline gene, which may arise from a read error. This chain joins TRBV20-1 and TRBJ1-2; D perhaps matches TRBD1 (5 bases). The CDR3 totals 14 residues. Germline CDR1 and CDR2: DFQATT and SNEGSKA (reference sequence). This CDR3 is CSARVAGEERGYTF. In DNA form, the CDR3 reads TGCAGCGCTAGAGTTGCGGGGGAAGAGAGGGGCTACACCTTC.

This clonotype showed up many times. The chain has TRBV20-1 and TRBJ1-5, with 10 bases that match TRBD1. The V and J ends lost 2 bases and 7 bases, in that order; junction bases with no gene match: 5. This CDR3 has 14 amino acids. Germline V gene data show CDR1 as DFQATT and CDR2 as SNEGSKA (reference sequence). The CDR3 loop is CSARLGQGGQPQHF. As DNA, the CDR3 is TGCAGTGCTAGACTAGGACAGGGGGGACAGCCCCAGCATTTT.

To note about this clonotype: At one boundary the junction diverges from the germline segment, which might be a read error. This sequence joins TRBV7-2 and TRBJ1-4; D is undetermined. CDR1 SGHTA and CDR2 FQGNSA come from the germline V gene. CDR3 length: 14 residues. The CDR3 nucleotides read TGTGCCAGCAGCCATGGGTTAGGTAAGGAATTACTGTTTTTC. Its protein is CASSHGLGKELLFF.

In its sample, this clonotype was seen many times. The genes are TRBV19 and TRBJ1-1; D unclear. The CDR3 is 16 residues long. Per germline, CDR1 LNHDA and CDR2 SQIVND (reference sequence). V was trimmed by 1 base and J by 4 bases, leaving 16 bases between them. The CDR3 spells CASSIVGPLRATEAFF. CDR3 sequence (DNA): TGTGCCAGTAGTATAGTAGGGCCCCTTAGGGCCACTGAAGCTTTCTTT.

This clonotype was found many times. This sequence joins TRBV20-1 and TRBJ2-2; TRBD2 matches at 12 bases. This CDR3 is built from 14 residues. The trim removed 7 bases at V and 3 bases at J, leaving 3 bases unmatched. In germline, CDR1 is DFQATT, CDR2 SNEGSKA (reference sequence). The CDR3: CSGLAGEDTGELFF. The CDR3 DNA is TGCAGTGGACTAGCGGGGGAAGACACCGGGGAGCTGTTTTTT.

This clonotype was found a few times. V is TRBV15 and J is TRBJ1-4, with a tentative D call TRBD1 (5 bases). Trimming left V 5 bases short and J 7 bases short, with 11 bases between. The germline gives CDR1 LNHNV, CDR2 YYDKDF (reference sequence). The CDR3 is 13 amino acids. CDR3 protein: CATSPRGAEKLFF. The CDR3 DNA sequence: TGTGCCACCAGCCCACGTGGGGCTGAAAAACTGTTTTTT. Complete variable domain (other parts from reference TRBV15 and TRBJ1-4): DAMVIQNPRYQVTQFGKPVTLSCSQTLNHNVMYWYQQKSSQAPKLLFHYYDKDFNNEADTPDNFQSRRPNTSFCFLDIRSPGLGDTAMYLCATSPRGAEKLFFGSGTQLSVL.

This clonotype was found a few times. This may come from a read error, since a much larger clone is one base off. As the CDR3 is not closed by the conserved phenylalanine or tryptophan, this likely results from a read error. This sequence joins TRBV6-2 or TRBV6-3 and TRBJ2-7; 9 bases agree with TRBD1. In germline, CDR1 is MNHEY, CDR2 SVGEGT. The trim removed 6 bases at V and 1 base at J, leaving 4 bases unmatched. This CDR3 is 14 amino acids long. In DNA form, the CDR3 reads TGTGCCAGCAGGGACGGACAGGGGTCCTACGAGCAGTACTCC. Translation gives CASRDGQGSYEQYS.

In this sample, this clonotype turned up a few times. A single base separates this from a much larger clone, so it may be a read error. The V and J genes are TRBV12-3 or TRBV12-4 and TRBJ2-7, with 10 bases lining up with TRBD1. J lost 6 bases, V lost 3 bases, and 5 bases had no gene match. The CDR3 is 14 residues long. The CDR3 sequence is CASSFGTGAFEQYF. CDR3 coding DNA: TGTGCCAGCAGTTTTGGGACAGGGGCGTTCGAGCAGTACTTC.

This clonotype was seen at least ten times. V gene TRBV12-3 or TRBV12-4 combines with J gene TRBJ1-3, with TRBD1 matching 7 bases. The trim removed 6 bases at V and 7 bases at J, leaving 9 bases unmatched. The CDR3 runs to 14 residues. The CDR3 loop is CASSTTGKGNTIYF. The CDR3 DNA is TGTGCCAGCAGCACGACAGGGAAGGGGAACACCATATATTTT.

For this clonotype: Because the CDR3 is missing its conserved closing phenylalanine or tryptophan, this is likely a read error. This sequence joins TRBV7-2 and TRBJ1-5, with D unresolved. The CDR3 spans 13 residues. Trimming pared 1 base from V and 7 bases from J, leaving 8 bases between. Germline-derived CDR1 and CDR2 are SGHTA and FQGNSA. The CDR3 coding sequence is TGTGCCAGCAGCTTAGTTCTGGACCAGCCCCAGCATCTT. Its protein product is CASSLVLDQPQHL.

Of note for this clonotype: The junction departs from germline at one end; a sequencing error may be responsible. The chain combines TRBV19 with TRBJ1-6, with 7 positions matching TRBD1. Germline CDR1 and CDR2: LNHDA and SQIVND (reference sequence). The CDR3 totals 16 residues. CDR3 DNA sequence: TGTGCCAGTAGTAGCCTACAGGGGACTCCTACATATGAGCAGCTCTTT. It translates to CASSSLQGTPTYEQLF.

This clonotype was observed a single time. The chain is built from TRBV20-1 and TRBJ2-7; possibly TRBD1 for D (6 bases). The CDR3 spans 14 residues. Looked up from germline, CDR1 is DFQATT and CDR2 is SNEGSKA (reference sequence). Trimming removed 3 bases from V and 0 bases from J, with 12 bases in between. The chain's CDR3 is CSARGGQTSYEQYF. In DNA, the CDR3 is TGCAGTGCTAGGGGTGGACAGACCTCCTACGAGCAGTACTTC.

This clonotype was detected many times. J is TRBJ2-3 and V is TRBV19, with D possibly being TRBD2 (7 bases). The CDR3 is made up of 16 amino acids. Germline V gene lookup returns CDR1 LNHDA and CDR2 SQIVND (reference sequence). The V gene lost 6 bases and the J gene lost 2 bases, with 18 bases spanning the gap. For the CDR3, the DNA is TGTGCCAGTAGAAATAGGGGGGGACGGGCCACAGATACGCAGTATTTT. This sequence encodes CASRNRGGRATDTQYF.

This clonotype is a singleton in its sample. The gene calls are TRBV6-2 or TRBV6-3 and TRBJ2-5; 8 nucleotides match TRBD1. The CDR3 has 15 residues. V lost 6 bases, J lost 1 base, and 7 bases stayed unmatched. Germline CDR1 reads MNHEY; CDR2 reads SVGEGT. CDR3 in DNA: TGTGCCAGCAGAGATCCCGGGACAGGCCAAGAGACCCAGTACTTC. This encodes CASRDPGTGQETQYF.

V and J are TRBV29-1 and TRBJ2-5; maybe TRBD1 (6 bases). This CDR3 contains 11 residues. Per germline, CDR1 SQVTM and CDR2 ANQGSEA. This chain's CDR3 is CGALGAETQYF. DNA for the CDR3: TGCGGCGCCCTGGGGGCAGAGACCCAGTACTTC.

V and J are TRBV2 and TRBJ2-1; 8 positions match TRBD2. Trimming cost V 6 bases and J 6 bases; bases outside gene matches: 10. CDR1 is SNHLY, CDR2 FYNNEI, per germline. The length of the CDR3 is 15 residues. The CDR3 loop is CASRRRGGNSNEQFF. The CDR3 coding sequence is TGTGCCAGCAGGCGTCGGGGGGGTAACTCCAATGAGCAGTTCTTC.

This clonotype was seen a few times. V usage is TRBV10-3 and J usage is TRBJ1-1; D is unresolved. Germline CDR1 ENHRY, CDR2 SYGVKD. This CDR3 is built from 15 residues. The V end was cut by 5 bases, the J end by 3 bases, with 16 bases between. The CDR3 DNA reads as TGTGCCATCAGTATGGTACTCCAGAAGGACACTGAAGCTTTCTTT. It encodes CAISMVLQKDTEAFF.

The rearrangement joins TRBV6-5 to TRBJ2-6; 10 bases map to TRBD2. This CDR3 has 14 amino acids. The germline V gene encodes CDR1 MNHEY and CDR2 SVGAGI. Losses at the gene ends were 6 bases for V and 4 bases for J; bases not matched to a gene: 0. CDR3 region: CASRGLAGANVLTF. The CDR3 DNA sequence: TGTGCCAGCAGGGGACTAGCGGGGGCCAACGTCCTGACTTTC.

This sequence joins TRBV5-5 and TRBJ1-5; TRBD1 matches 9 bases. Germline assignment: CDR1 SGHKS and CDR2 YYEKEE (reference sequence). The CDR3 is made up of 16 amino acids. Trimming removed 4 bases from V and 5 bases from J; junction bases left unmatched: 10. Here the CDR3 reads CASSAGTGRHDQPQHF. In DNA form, the CDR3 reads TGTGCCAGCAGCGCCGGGACAGGGAGACATGATCAGCCCCAGCATTTT. The full variable domain, its missing parts supplied by reference TRBV5-5 and TRBJ1-5, is DAGVTQSPTHLIKTRGQQVTLRCSPISGHKSVSWYQQVLGQGPQFIFQYYEKEERGRGNFPDRFSARQFPNYSSELNVNALLLGDSALYLCASSAGTGRHDQPQHFGDGTRLSIL.

A note on this clonotype: This CDR3 fails to terminate in the conserved phenylalanine or tryptophan, so it likely reflects a read error. No DNA is shown, since the ends of the CDR3 on it are uncertain; the CDR3 is the one TCRdb lists. CDR3 sequence reads: CASSLNRYEQFFG. The V gene is TRBV7-6, the J gene TRBJ1-6. The CDR3 contains 13 residues when both ends are counted. Germline loops: CDR1 SGHVS, CDR2 FNYEAQ.

Turning to this clonotype: The junction and the germline gene differ at one end; a read error may be behind it. The chain couples TRBV7-2 to TRBJ1-5, with D perhaps matching TRBD1 (5 bases). Looked up from germline, CDR1 is SGHTA and CDR2 is FQGNSA. There are 14 residues in the CDR3. CDR3 DNA sequence: TGCGCCAGCAGCCCCCAGGGAGGGGAGGAGCCCCAGCATTTT. Protein: CASSPQGGEEPQHF.

There are many counts of this clonotype. The CDR3 sequence: CASSIIGWSLNTEAFF. CDR3 in DNA: TGTGCCAGTAGTATAATTGGTTGGTCTTTGAACACTGAAGCTTTCTTT. The V and J genes are TRBV19 and TRBJ1-1; D is unclear. The CDR3 spans 16 residues. Trimming cost V 2 bases and J 0 bases, with 13 bases left between them. Germline V gene sequence: CDR1 LNHDA, CDR2 SQIVND (reference sequence).

Ten or more counts support this clonotype. The V call is TRBV20-1, the J call TRBJ1-2; TRBD1 agrees at 8 bases. The V gene end was trimmed by 3 bases and the J gene end by 7 bases; junction bases not matched to a gene: 7. The CDR3 length is 13 residues. Looked up from germline, CDR1 is DFQATT and CDR2 is SNEGSKA (reference sequence). CDR3 bases: TGCAGTGCTAGCCCGGACAGGGAGGGTGGCTACACCTTC. This translates into CSASPDREGGYTF.

The chain is built from TRBV7-3 and TRBJ2-3, with TRBD2 matching over 11 bases. The CDR3 covers 16 residues. J lost 8 bases, V lost 5 bases, and 12 bases had no gene match. Germline V lookup: CDR1 SGHTA, CDR2 FQGTGA. CDR3: CASSLWTSGSAVTQYF. DNA for the CDR3: TGTGCCAGCAGCCTCTGGACTAGCGGGTCGGCAGTTACGCAGTATTTT. Looking up the rest from reference TRBV7-3 and TRBJ2-3 gives the full variable domain: GAGVSQTPSNKVTEKGKYVELRCDPISGHTALYWYRQSLGQGPEFLIYFQGTGAADDSGLPNDRFFAVRPEGSVSTLKIQRTERGDSAVYLCASSLWTSGSAVTQYFGPGTRLTVL.

For this clonotype: The junction shows a germline mismatch at one end, possibly a read error. CDR3 coding DNA: TGTGCCAGCAGCCCTAGGACAGGCTACACGTACTTT. As protein: CASSPRTGYTYF. This sequence joins TRBV7-2 and TRBJ2-7; 7 positions match TRBD1. Per germline, CDR1 SGHTA and CDR2 FQGNSA. This CDR3 has 12 amino acids.

In regard to this clonotype: The junction departs from germline at one end; a sequencing error may be responsible. The chain uses TRBV7-6 and TRBJ2-7; D remains ambiguous. The CDR3 length is 12 residues. Germline assignment: CDR1 SGHVS and CDR2 FNYEAQ. The chain's CDR3 is CASRLARYEQYF. Written as DNA, the CDR3 is TGTGCCAGCAGGTTAGCCCGTTACGAGCAGTACTTC.

This clonotype was observed once. The chain links TRBV4-3 to TRBJ1-2; unclear D gene. This CDR3 comprises 13 residues. The germline CDR1 and CDR2 sequences are LGHNA and YSLEER. Trimming took off 4 bases at V and 8 bases at J, with 14 bases between the two ends. CDR3 DNA sequence: TGCGCCAGCAGCCCCCAAAGGGAGACAGGCTACACCTTC. Residues: CASSPQRETGYTF.